The rows below give T cell receptor beta chains drawn from one sample of a study of CD8+CD57+ T cells in acquired aplastic anemia. TCRdb fed the reads into MiXCR, producing one record per CDR3 protein. The sample has about 150,000 distinct CDR3 sequences, approximately 52% seen once. The sequencing sample was made of sorted CD4+, CD8+, or CD8+CD57+ T cells (not recorded which) from PBMCs. The receptors shown here come from a human donor with aplastic anemia. Both conserved end residues are part of each CDR3. D genes are given only for firm matches. Clone size, where shown, is once, few, many, or a class for clones that have expanded.

V	D	size	J	CDR3	DNA
TRBV7-6	-	-	TRBJ2-7	CASSLPGREQYF	TGTGCCAGCAGCCTTCCCGGGAGAGAGCAGTACTTC
TRBV6-1	-	-	TRBJ2-2	CASGRPNTGELFF	TGTGCCAGTGGACGGCCGAACACCGGGGAGCTGTTTTTT
TRBV6-1	-	many	TRBJ2-7	CASSEPLWRDSYEQYF	TGTGCCAGCAGTGAACCTCTCTGGCGGGACTCCTACGAGCAGTACTTC
TRBV5-1	TRBD2	-	TRBJ2-1	CASSPLLAGTLSEQFF	TGCGCCAGCAGCCCACTACTAGCGGGGACACTCAGTGAGCAGTTCTTC
TRBV19	-	many	TRBJ1-5	CASSTPGSNQPQHF	TGTGCCAGTAGTACCCCGGGTTCCAATCAGCCCCAGCATTTT
TRBV19	-	-	TRBJ2-7	CASTPGRVAYEQYF	TGTGCCAGTACCCCCGGTAGGGTGGCCTACGAGCAGTACTTC
TRBV29-1	TRBD1	many	TRBJ2-5	CSVETGEILAQYF	TGCAGCGTCGAAACAGGGGAGATTCTTGCCCAGTACTTC
TRBV7-9	-	many	TRBJ1-6	CASSPVLPNSPLHF	TGTGCCAGCAGTCCGGTCCTACCAAATTCACCCCTCCACTTT
TRBV25-1	-	-	TRBJ2-5	CASSEFSSGTQETQYF	TGTGCCAGCAGTGAATTCTCTTCCGGGACTCAAGAGACCCAGTACTTC
TRBV6-4	TRBD2	many	TRBJ2-3	CASSKTSGGTDTQYF	TGTGCCAGCAGTAAGACTAGCGGGGGCACAGATACGCAGTATTTT
TRBV5-6	TRBD1	many	TRBJ1-2	CASSLGGDRRGDYGYTF	TGTGCCAGCAGCTTGGGGGGGGACAGAAGGGGTGACTATGGCTACACCTTC
TRBV7-2	TRBD2	once	TRBJ2-1	CASSLGLAAVEQFF	TGTGCCAGCAGCTTGGGACTAGCGGCGGTCGAGCAGTTCTTC
TRBV6-5	-	-	TRBJ2-2	CASSYLAQGNTGELFF	TGTGCCAGCAGTTACTTAGCCCAGGGGAACACCGGGGAGCTGTTTTTT
TRBV7-9	-	many	TRBJ1-2	CASSLLGSFNYGYTF	TGTGCCAGCAGCTTACTGGGCAGTTTTAACTATGGCTACACCTTC
TRBV5-1	-	-	TRBJ2-1	CASSDRNGNEQFF	TGCGCCAGCAGCGACCGGAACGGCAATGAGCAGTTCTTC
TRBV20-1	-	-	TRBJ2-1	CSERVERGRRNEQFF	TGCAGTGAAAGGGTCGAGCGAGGGAGGCGCAATGAGCAGTTCTTC
TRBV15	-	-	TRBJ2-1	CATGLSNEQFF	TGTGCCACCGGTCTCTCGAATGAGCAGTTCTTC
TRBV29-1	TRBD2	-	TRBJ2-1	CSLTPGTSNYNEQFF	TGCAGCTTGACTCCCGGGACTAGCAATTACAATGAGCAGTTCTTC
TRBV5-1	-	medium-sized	TRBJ1-2	CASSIQGSSNYGYTF	TGCGCCAGCAGCATTCAGGGCTCTTCTAACTATGGCTACACCTTC
TRBV20-1	-	-	TRBJ2-3	CSASRGAHTDTQYF	TGCAGTGCTAGCCGCGGGGCGCACACAGATACGCAGTATTTT
TRBV2	-	-	TRBJ2-5	CASSEQGITQETQYF	TGTGCCAGCAGTGAACAGGGGATAACCCAAGAGACCCAGTACTTC
TRBV5-8	-	many	TRBJ2-2	CASTTRGTGELFF	TGTGCCAGCACCACTCGCGGAACCGGGGAGCTGTTTTTT
TRBV5-1	TRBD2	many	TRBJ2-3	CASSLRVSGGHSGATDTQYF	TGCGCCAGCAGCTTAAGGGTTAGCGGGGGGCACTCCGGTGCCACAGATACGCAGTATTTT
TRBV20-1	-	-	TRBJ2-7	CSYSRRSAYEQYF	TGCAGTTACTCGAGGAGGAGCGCCTACGAGCAGTACTTC
TRBV7-6	TRBD2	-	TRBJ2-3	CASSDRLADTQYF	TGTGCCAGCAGCGACCGACTAGCGGATACGCAGTATTTT
TRBV12-3/TRBV12-4	TRBD1	-	TRBJ1-1	CASSGQGAHTEAFF	TGTGCCAGCAGTGGGCAGGGGGCGCACACTGAAGCTTTCTTT
TRBV5-1	TRBD1	-	TRBJ2-7	CASSTRQGRIYEQYF	TGCGCCAGCAGCACCCGACAGGGACGTATCTACGAGCAGTACTTC
TRBV15	TRBD1	-	TRBJ1-1	CATSRGTVEAFF	TGTGCCACCAGCAGGGGGACAGTCGAAGCTTTCTTT
TRBV7-9	-	many	TRBJ1-5	CASSLADKSQPQHF	TGTGCCAGCAGCTTAGCCGACAAATCCCAGCCCCAGCATTTT
TRBV29-1	TRBD1	many	TRBJ2-1	CSVAGGRDNEQFF	TGCAGCGTTGCAGGGGGCAGGGACAATGAGCAGTTCTTC
TRBV24-1	TRBD2	-	TRBJ2-7	CATSFGLAGPTSYEQYF	TGTGCCACCAGTTTCGGACTAGCGGGGCCGACCTCCTACGAGCAGTACTTC